This T cell receptor (beta chain) was recorded in a study of PD-1 blockade in classical Hodgkin lymphoma. Study information: Nivolumab 3 mg/kg was given intravenously every 2 weeks.

Trimming removed 5 bases at V and 1 base at J, with 8 bases between. The CDR3 has 13 amino acids. Per germline, CDR1 MNHEY and CDR2 SVGAGI. Turning to this clone: Antigen: not known.

Study outcomes and limitations: After ASCT, patients who started nivolumab under 1 year later were excluded. Before treatment, complete responders showed about the same diversity as newly diagnosed patients.

No patient escaped relapse after autologous stem cell transplantation, and brentuximab vedotin exposure varied. Assay: immunoSEQ multiplex PCR; the TCRdb copy retains only in-frame clones and omits some. The table includes around 150,000 clones, 78% detected once. The J gene is TRBJ1-1, the V gene TRBV6-5; no clear D gene. The sequencing here drew on peripheral blood mononuclear cells (PBMCs), taken before the second cycle of nivolumab. The receptor comes from a human donor with classical Hodgkin lymphoma. The CDR3 nucleotides read TGTGCCAGCAGTGAGATCTCGAACACTGAAGCTTTCTTT. Translated, it gives CASSEISNTEAFF.